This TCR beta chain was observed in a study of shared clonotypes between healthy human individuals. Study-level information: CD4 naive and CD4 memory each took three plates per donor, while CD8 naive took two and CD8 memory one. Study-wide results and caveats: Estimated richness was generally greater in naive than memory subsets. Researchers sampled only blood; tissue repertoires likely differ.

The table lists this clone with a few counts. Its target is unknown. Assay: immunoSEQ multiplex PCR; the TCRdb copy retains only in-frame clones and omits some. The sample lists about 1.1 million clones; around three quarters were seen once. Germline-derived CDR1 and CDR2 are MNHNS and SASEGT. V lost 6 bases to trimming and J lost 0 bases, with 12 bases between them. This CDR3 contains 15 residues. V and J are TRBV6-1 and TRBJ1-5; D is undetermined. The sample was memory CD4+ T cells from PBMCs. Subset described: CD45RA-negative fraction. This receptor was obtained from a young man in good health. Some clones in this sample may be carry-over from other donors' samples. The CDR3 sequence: CASRSKGSSNQPQHF. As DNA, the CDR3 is TGTGCCAGCAGGAGCAAGGGAAGTAGCAATCAGCCCCAGCATTTT.